The clone carrying this TCR beta chain was seen just once. Its antigen is unidentified. These data come from a study of OX40 agonist ivuxolimab in advanced cancers. Notes on the study in general: Some nonresponders additionally presented with little normalized T-cell clonal expansion. Within 6 weeks, CD4+ and CD8+ blood T cells expanded clonally at 0.1 to 3.0 mg/kg.

V lost 8 bases, J lost 2 bases, and 11 bases stayed unmatched. Germline V gives CDR1 LNHDA, CDR2 SQIVND (reference sequence). The CDR3 is 15 residues long. Produced via immunoSEQ multiplex PCR; TCRdb's table is partial and in-frame only. The data hold tens of thousands of clones, with about 82% observed a single time. The clonotype originates from an adult with an advanced solid tumor such as melanoma, head and neck, liver or kidney cancer. The chain joins TRBV19 to TRBJ1-1, with TRBD1 identical over 7 bases. The sequencing used CD4+ or CD8+ T cells sorted from blood, collected in a trial of the OX40 agonist ivuxolimab. CDR3 sequence (DNA): TGTGCCAGTCTTACCCTGACAGGGACCAACACTGAAGCTTTCTTT. Residues: CASLTLTGTNTEAFF.